Shown below are 10 T cell receptor beta chains from a single sample sequenced in a study of cytomegalovirus exposure and HLA in healthy donors. Assay: immunoSEQ multiplex PCR; the TCRdb copy retains only in-frame clones and omits some. The sample carries some 140,000 clones, 82% recorded once. The source material was PBMCs. These TCRs come from a man aged 25 to 45 in good health and CMV-seropositive.

J is TRBJ1-3 and V is TRBV10-2, with D possibly TRBD1 on 6 matching bases. V lost 6 bases and J lost 2, with 11 bases in between. Germline V gene data show CDR1 as WSHSY and CDR2 as SAAADI. This CDR3 has 14 amino acids. The CDR3: CASREGQAGNTIYF. DNA for the CDR3: TGCGCCAGCAGGGAGGGACAAGCTGGAAACACCATATATTTT.

The V gene is TRBV18, the J gene TRBJ2-2; 12 bases are shared with TRBD2. Germline loops: CDR1 KGHSH, CDR2 LQKENI. This CDR3 has 17 amino acids. Trimming at V came to 5 bases and at J to 2 bases, leaving 6 bases not matched to a gene. CDR3 sequence: CASSKRTSGINTGELFF. Here the CDR3 DNA reads TGTGCCAGCTCAAAACGGACTAGCGGGATCAACACCGGGGAGCTGTTTTTT.

This chain joins TRBV7-8 and TRBJ2-3; weak D call: TRBD2 (5 bases). V dropped 7 bases and J dropped 3 bases, with 17 bases sitting between them. The CDR3 runs to 15 residues. The V gene's germline CDR1 is SGHVS and CDR2 FQNEAQ. CDR3 DNA: TGTGCCAGCATTCTTAGTCCTAGCCAGACAGATACGCAGTATTTT. Protein: CASILSPSQTDTQYF.

The V gene is TRBV7-3, the J gene TRBJ2-1; possibly TRBD1 for D (6 bases). The V end was cut by 5 bases, the J end by 9 bases, with 11 bases between. CDR1 is SGHTA and CDR2 is FQGTGA in the germline V gene. This CDR3 is built from 12 residues. CDR3 region: CASSPRGIEQFF. The CDR3 region has the DNA TGTGCCAGCAGCCCAAGGGGGATTGAGCAGTTCTTC.

The chain uses TRBV11-2 and TRBJ2-7, with TRBD2 matching over 11 bases. The J segment lost 3 bases and the V segment lost 0 bases, leaving 4 bases of the junction unmatched. The CDR3 spans 16 residues. Germline-derived CDR1 and CDR2 are SGHAT and FQNNGV. The CDR3 loop is CASSLELTSGIYEQYF. Here the CDR3 DNA reads TGTGCCAGCAGCTTAGAGCTGACTAGCGGGATCTACGAGCAGTACTTC.

The chain combines TRBV9 with TRBJ1-2; D is unclear. Trimming cost V 3 bases and J 0 bases, with 9 bases left between them. Germline CDR1 SGDLS, CDR2 YYNGEE. CDR3 length: 14 residues. CDR3 nucleotides: TGTGCCAGCAGCGACCTTCGAGCTAACTATGGCTACACCTTC. This gives the protein CASSDLRANYGYTF.

CDR3 residues: CASSLGQGNYGYTF. CDR3 in DNA: TGTGCCAGCAGCTTAGGACAGGGGAACTATGGCTACACCTTC. The rearrangement uses TRBV7-3 and TRBJ1-2; 9 nucleotides match TRBD1. Looked up from germline, CDR1 is SGHTA and CDR2 is FQGTGA. This CDR3 comprises 14 residues. V gave up 2 bases and J gave up 2 bases; unmatched junction bases: 0.

V and J are TRBV5-4 and TRBJ2-7; 10 bases align to TRBD1. V was pared by 5 bases and J by 5 bases, with 10 bases of the junction left unmatched. CDR1 and CDR2 (germline): SGHNT, YYREEE (reference sequence). The CDR3 extends over 15 amino acids. The CDR3 DNA reads as TGTGCCAGCAGGAGACAGGGGGCGCCCCTACACGAGCAGTACTTC. Protein product: CASRRQGAPLHEQYF.

This clone was picked up one time. The rearrangement joins TRBV5-4 to TRBJ1-1; TRBD1 agrees at 8 bases. This CDR3 is 13 amino acids long. V was pared by 3 bases and J by 5 bases, with 3 bases of the junction left unmatched. Germline V gives CDR1 SGHNT, CDR2 YYREEE (reference sequence). This chain's CDR3 is CASSSGQGTEAFF. The CDR3 nucleotides are TGTGCCAGCAGCTCCGGACAGGGAACTGAAGCTTTCTTT.

The chain recombines TRBV30 with TRBJ2-1, with a possible D match to TRBD2 (6 bases). Per germline, CDR1 GTSNPN and CDR2 SVGIG (reference sequence). This CDR3 has 13 amino acids. V shed 0 bases and J shed 7 bases, with 10 bases lying between them. In DNA form, the CDR3 reads TGTGCCTGGAGTGTACGCAGCGGGAATGAGCAGTTCTTC. It is translated as CAWSVRSGNEQFF.